The 7 T cell receptor beta chains below come from one sample, sequenced in a study of blood T cell repertoires in COVID-19 (dated by TCRdb to 2018 to 2021). Preparation of the library involved the immunoSEQ multiplex PCR assay. TCRdb stores this immuneACCESS table with in-frame sequences only. Part of the clones is absent; in the studies checked, under half of the shortfall reflects unresolved V genes, and no reason is known for the rest. The sample table contains under 250,000 clones; only one count was recorded for roughly 88% of them. The ten biggest clones cover over 1.1% of the sample. The sample comprised peripheral blood. Receptor source: an elderly man with acute or convalescent COVID-19.

CDR3 sequence: CASSRSSGSEQFF. The CDR3 DNA follows: TGTGCCAGCAGCCGATCATCGGGTAGTGAGCAGTTCTTC. The chain recombines TRBV7-2 with TRBJ2-1, with D uncertain. V lost 5 bases and J 9 bases, leaving 14 bases between the germline ends. CDR1 SGHTA and CDR2 FQGNSA come from the germline V gene. The CDR3 totals 13 residues.

V is TRBV10-3 and J is TRBJ1-2, with D perhaps TRBD1 (5 bases). V lost 0 bases and J 4 bases, leaving 12 bases between the germline ends. Germline V gene lookup returns CDR1 ENHRY and CDR2 SYGVKD. The CDR3 contains 15 residues. As DNA, the CDR3 is TGTGCCATCAGTGAGTCGCCGGGGGGTTCCTATGGCTACACCTTC. Its translation is CAISESPGGSYGYTF.

The chain carries TRBV7-9 and TRBJ1-6, with D unclear. The CDR3 extends over 14 amino acids. From germline, CDR1 is SEHNR and CDR2 FQNEAQ (reference sequence). V was trimmed by 3 bases and J by 5 bases, leaving 8 bases between them. Written as DNA, the CDR3 is TGTGCCAGCAGCTTTGGCACAAATAATTCACCCCTCCACTTT. Protein: CASSFGTNNSPLHF.

V is TRBV5-1 and J is TRBJ1-6; D ambiguous. CDR3 length: 13 amino acids. Per the germline V gene, CDR1 is SGHRS and CDR2 is YFSETQ. Trimming cost V 3 bases and J 8 bases, with 9 bases left between them. This CDR3 is CASSWAADSPLHF. The CDR3 region has the DNA TGCGCCAGCAGCTGGGCAGCGGATTCACCCCTCCACTTT.

V gene TRBV7-3 combines with J gene TRBJ2-7, with D maybe TRBD2 (6 bases). Trimming stripped 5 bases from V and 3 bases from J, with 11 bases between. The germline gives CDR1 SGHTA, CDR2 FQGTGA. This CDR3 has 13 residues. CDR3 sequence: CASSPMRDYEQYF. CDR3 bases: TGTGCCAGCAGCCCAATGCGGGACTACGAGCAGTACTTC.

The chain combines TRBV5-1 with TRBJ2-3, with D tentatively TRBD2 (5 bases). V was clipped by 1 base and J by 5 bases, with 23 bases between them. There are 18 residues in the CDR3. Looked up from germline, CDR1 is SGHRS and CDR2 is YFSETQ. The CDR3 is CASSLSSRGQSPLDTQYF. The CDR3 DNA reads TGCGCCAGCAGCTTGAGTAGCCGGGGTCAGTCTCCCCTAGATACGCAGTATTTT.

The chain recombines TRBV19 with TRBJ1-6, with D perhaps matching TRBD1 (5 bases). Germline assignment: CDR1 LNHDA and CDR2 SQIVND (reference sequence). This CDR3 region has 15 residues. Trimming stripped 1 base from V and 6 bases from J, with 10 bases between. In DNA form, the CDR3 reads TGTGCCAGTAGTATAGGGACACGGAGTAATTCACCCCTCCACTTT. Translating it yields CASSIGTRSNSPLHF.